This TCR beta chain was profiled in a study of blood T cell repertoires in COVID-19. Across the study: The study drew acute and convalescent COVID-19 samples from the United States, Italy and Spain.

CDR3 length: 18 residues. V was cut by 0 bases and J by 1 base, with 18 bases left in between. The germline gives CDR1 MRHNA, CDR2 SNTAGT. Under the authors' procedure: Reference gene primer amplification yielded estimated nucleated cell counts. Repertoires were generated with immunoSEQ multiplex PCR, while TCRdb's copy carries only in-frame clones and drops some. The DNA gave D and trimming, while V, J and clone size come from that table. The data contain 120,000 or so clones, around 86% of them singletons. The sample comprised peripheral blood. The receptor comes from a man aged 60 to 75 with acute or convalescent COVID-19. The rearrangement uses TRBV6-4 and TRBJ1-1; tentatively, D is TRBD1 (6 bases). The DNA of the CDR3 is TGTGCCAGCAGTGACTCAGGGGACACGTCATCTGAGAACACTGAAGCTTTCTTT. Encoded protein: CASSDSGDTSSENTEAFF.